This T cell receptor beta chain was identified in a study of T cells after yellow fever vaccination. General study findings and limits: Post-booster samples contained most primary-vaccination clones (more than 95% CD4, around 88% CD8).

TCRdb redid the calling of the 5' RACE reads with MiXCR, one entry per CDR3 protein. This table holds under 350,000 distinct CDR3 sequences, 4.1% found once. On this clonotype itself: What it recognizes is unknown.

The junction had 7 bases not matched to a gene; V was cut back by 6 bases and J by 2 bases. The CDR3 has 15 amino acids. CDR1 is MNHEY and CDR2 is SVGAGI in the germline V gene. The clonotype comes from a man between 18 and 35 years old who received the YFV17D yellow fever vaccine. The material sequenced was PBMCs, taken 5 days after the yellow fever booster vaccination. The chain has TRBV6-5 and TRBJ2-5; 9 nucleotides match TRBD2. The CDR3 DNA sequence: TGTGCCAGCAGATTAGCGGGGGCGACACAAGAGACCCAGTACTTC. Its protein product is CASRLAGATQETQYF.